Shown below are 3 T cell receptor beta chains from a single sample sequenced in a study of blood T cell repertoires in COVID-19. Repertoires were generated with immunoSEQ multiplex PCR, while TCRdb's copy carries only in-frame clones and drops some. This table holds some 300,000 clones, around 88% found once. Sequenced material: peripheral blood. The source of these receptors is a woman in her seventies with COVID-19, enrolled during active disease.

The rearrangement joins TRBV19 to TRBJ1-5; D gene uncertain. V lost 3 bases, J lost 5 bases, and 5 bases lay in between. The CDR3 has 12 amino acids. Germline loops: CDR1 LNHDA, CDR2 SQIVND (reference sequence). The CDR3 is CASSMYDQPQHF. CDR3 in DNA: TGTGCCAGTAGTATGTATGATCAGCCCCAGCATTTT.

With respect to this clone: This same CDR3 is encoded by further DNA sequences in the sample. CDR3: CASSLTGNQPQHF. Written as DNA, the CDR3 is TGTGCCAGCAGTTTAACAGGGAATCAGCCCCAGCATTTT. This chain links TRBV27 with TRBJ1-5; D perhaps matches TRBD1 (6 bases). From germline, CDR1 is MNHEY and CDR2 SMNVEV (reference sequence). The CDR3 runs 13 residues. The V end was cut by 2 bases, the J end by 4 bases, with 6 bases between.

J is TRBJ1-2 and V is TRBV2; 9 nucleotides line up with TRBD1. The CDR3 length is 15 residues. V shed 7 bases, J shed 8 bases, and the junction held 14 bases outside the gene matches. Germline V lookup: CDR1 SNHLY, CDR2 FYNNEI. DNA of the CDR3: TGTGCCAGCACCGGACGGGACAGGGAAGACAGGGGCTACACCTTC. It yields the protein CASTGRDREDRGYTF.